This T cell receptor beta chain was identified during a study of OX40 agonist ivuxolimab in advanced cancers. Study in general: The dose-escalation cohort was approximately 81% male, with a mean age of about 56 years, ranging roughly 20 to 90.

CDR1 is MDHEN, CDR2 SYDVKM, per germline. Trimming removed 5 bases from V and 8 bases from J, with 15 bases in between. The CDR3 extends over 14 amino acids. Study-wide findings and caveats: Clonal expansion in partial responders at 0.1-3.0 mg/kg ranked among the lowest. Averaging showed that CD8+ T cells had more expanded clones than CD4+ did.

Data came from immunoSEQ multiplex PCR; TCRdb stores just in-frame clones and leaves some out. The data show 100,000 or so clones, approximately 90% seen once. Sampled blood was obtained at baseline, cycle 4 day 1, and cycle 7 day 1. Points on this clone: Its target is not known.

This receptor was obtained from an adult with an advanced solid tumor such as melanoma, head and neck, liver or kidney cancer. This specimen consisted of CD4+ or CD8+ T cells sorted from blood, obtained in a trial of the OX40 agonist ivuxolimab. The chain uses TRBV28 and TRBJ1-4, with a possible D match to TRBD1 (6 bases). The DNA of the CDR3 is TGTGCCAGCAGTCCCCAGGGGCTTCGAGAAAAACTGTTTTTT. It encodes CASSPQGLREKLFF.